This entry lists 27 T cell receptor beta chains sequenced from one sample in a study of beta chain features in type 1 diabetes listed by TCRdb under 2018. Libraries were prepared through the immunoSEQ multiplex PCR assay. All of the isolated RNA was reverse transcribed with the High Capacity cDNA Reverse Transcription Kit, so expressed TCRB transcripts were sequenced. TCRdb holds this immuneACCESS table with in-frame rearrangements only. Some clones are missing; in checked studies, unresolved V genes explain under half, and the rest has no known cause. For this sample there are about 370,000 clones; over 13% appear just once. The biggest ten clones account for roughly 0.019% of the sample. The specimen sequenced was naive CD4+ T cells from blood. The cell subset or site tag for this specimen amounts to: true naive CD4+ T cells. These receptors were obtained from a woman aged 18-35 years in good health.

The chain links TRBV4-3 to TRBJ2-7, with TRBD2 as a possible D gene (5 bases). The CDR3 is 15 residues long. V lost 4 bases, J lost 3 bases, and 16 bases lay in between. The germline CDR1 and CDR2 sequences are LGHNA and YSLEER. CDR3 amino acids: CASSLTGLAGYEQYF. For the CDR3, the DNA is TGCGCCAGCAGCCTAACCGGCCTGGCGGGCTACGAGCAGTACTTC.

As DNA, the CDR3 is TGTGCCAGTAGTAGAGCGGGAGGGCCCGGCGGGGAGCTGTTTTTT. Amino acids: CASSRAGGPGGELFF. The chain combines TRBV19 with TRBJ2-2, with 10 bases aligning to TRBD2. The trim removed 4 bases at V and 7 bases at J, leaving 6 bases unmatched. The germline CDR1 and CDR2 sequences are LNHDA and SQIVND (reference sequence). The length of the CDR3 is 15 residues.

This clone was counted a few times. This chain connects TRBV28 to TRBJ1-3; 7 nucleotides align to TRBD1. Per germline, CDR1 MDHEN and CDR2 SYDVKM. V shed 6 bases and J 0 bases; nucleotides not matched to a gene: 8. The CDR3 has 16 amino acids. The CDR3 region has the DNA TGTGCCAGCAGCCTGAGGGGACAGCCCTCTGGAAACACCATATATTTT. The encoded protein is CASSLRGQPSGNTIYF. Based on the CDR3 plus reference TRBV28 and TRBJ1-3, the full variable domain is DVKVTQSSRYLVKRTGEKVFLECVQDMDHENMFWYRQDPGLGLRLIYFSYDVKMKEKGDIPEGYSVSREKKERFSLILESASTNQTSMYLCASSLRGQPSGNTIYFGEGSWLTVV.

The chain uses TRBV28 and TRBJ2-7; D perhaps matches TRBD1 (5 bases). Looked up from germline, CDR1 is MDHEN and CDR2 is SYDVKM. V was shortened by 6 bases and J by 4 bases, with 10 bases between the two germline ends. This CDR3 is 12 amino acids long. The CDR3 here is CASRAQGYEQYF. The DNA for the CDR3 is TGTGCCAGCAGGGCGCAGGGATACGAGCAGTACTTC.

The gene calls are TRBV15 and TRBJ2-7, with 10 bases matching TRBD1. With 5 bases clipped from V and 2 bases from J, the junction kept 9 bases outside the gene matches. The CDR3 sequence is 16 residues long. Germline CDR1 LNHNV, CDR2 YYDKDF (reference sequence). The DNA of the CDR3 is TGTGCCACCAGCCCGTACCCCGGGACAGGGGCCTACGAGCAGTACTTC. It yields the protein CATSPYPGTGAYEQYF.

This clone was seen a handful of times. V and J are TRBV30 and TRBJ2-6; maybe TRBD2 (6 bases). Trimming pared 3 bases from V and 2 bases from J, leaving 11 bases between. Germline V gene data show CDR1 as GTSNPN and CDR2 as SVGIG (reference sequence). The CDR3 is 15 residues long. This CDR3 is CAWRAGSAGANVLTF. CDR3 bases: TGTGCCTGGAGGGCGGGGTCCGCTGGGGCCAACGTCCTGACTTTC.

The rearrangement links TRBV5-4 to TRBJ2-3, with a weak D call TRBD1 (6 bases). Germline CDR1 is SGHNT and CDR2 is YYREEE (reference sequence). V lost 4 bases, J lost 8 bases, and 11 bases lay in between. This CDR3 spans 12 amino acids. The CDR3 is CASSAGERTQYF. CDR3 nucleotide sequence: TGTGCCAGCAGCGCAGGGGAGCGTACGCAGTATTTT.

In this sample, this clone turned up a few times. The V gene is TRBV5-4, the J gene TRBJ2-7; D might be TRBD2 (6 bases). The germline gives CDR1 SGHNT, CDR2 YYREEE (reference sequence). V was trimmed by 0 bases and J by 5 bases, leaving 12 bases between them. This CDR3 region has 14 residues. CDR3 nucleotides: TGTGCCAGCAGCTTGGGTATGGAGGGCGACGAGCAGTACTTC. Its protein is CASSLGMEGDEQYF.

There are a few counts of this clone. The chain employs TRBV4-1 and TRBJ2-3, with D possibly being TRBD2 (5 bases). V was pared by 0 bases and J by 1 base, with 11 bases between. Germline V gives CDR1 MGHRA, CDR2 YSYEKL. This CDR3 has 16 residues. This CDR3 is CASSQDQRTRTDTQYF. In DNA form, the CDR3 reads TGCGCCAGCAGCCAAGATCAGCGGACCCGCACAGATACGCAGTATTTT.

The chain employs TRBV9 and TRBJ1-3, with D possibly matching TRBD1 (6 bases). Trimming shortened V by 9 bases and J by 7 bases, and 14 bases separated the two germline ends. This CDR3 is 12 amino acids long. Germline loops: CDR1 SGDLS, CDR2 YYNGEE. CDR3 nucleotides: TGTGCCATCTTACAGGGTAGGAACACCATATATTTT. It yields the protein CAILQGRNTIYF.

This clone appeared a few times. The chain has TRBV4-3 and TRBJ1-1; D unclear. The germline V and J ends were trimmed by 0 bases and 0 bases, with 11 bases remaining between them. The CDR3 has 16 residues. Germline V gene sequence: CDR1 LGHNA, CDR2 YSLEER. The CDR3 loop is CASSQDVRIMNTEAFF. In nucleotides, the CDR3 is TGCGCCAGCAGCCAAGACGTGAGGATCATGAACACTGAAGCTTTCTTT.

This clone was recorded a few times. This CDR3 is CASSLGASSDTQYF. CDR3 nucleotides: TGTGCCAGCAGCTTAGGGGCCTCTTCAGATACGCAGTATTTT. V is TRBV7-2 and J is TRBJ2-3; the D is unclear. Trimming cost V 1 base and J 4 bases, with 9 bases left between them. Germline assignment: CDR1 SGHTA and CDR2 FQGNSA. The CDR3 runs to 14 residues.

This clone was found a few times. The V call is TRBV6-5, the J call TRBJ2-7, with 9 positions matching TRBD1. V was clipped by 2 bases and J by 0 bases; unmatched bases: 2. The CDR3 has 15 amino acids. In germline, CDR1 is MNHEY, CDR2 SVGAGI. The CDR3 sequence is CASSYGTGSSYEQYF. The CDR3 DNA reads TGTGCCAGCAGTTACGGGACAGGGAGCTCCTACGAGCAGTACTTC.

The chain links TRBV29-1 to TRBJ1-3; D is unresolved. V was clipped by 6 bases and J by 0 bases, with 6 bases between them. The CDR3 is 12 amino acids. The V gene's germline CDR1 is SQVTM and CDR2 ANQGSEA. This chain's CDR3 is CSVRLSGNTIYF. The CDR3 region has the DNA TGCAGCGTCAGACTCTCTGGAAACACCATATATTTT.

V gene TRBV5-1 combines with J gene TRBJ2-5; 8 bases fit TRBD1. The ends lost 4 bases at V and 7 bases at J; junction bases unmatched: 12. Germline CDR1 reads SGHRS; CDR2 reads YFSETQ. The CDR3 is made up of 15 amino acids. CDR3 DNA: TGCGCCAGCAGCGGGGGACAGGATCTGGGATCGACCCAGTACTTC. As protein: CASSGGQDLGSTQYF. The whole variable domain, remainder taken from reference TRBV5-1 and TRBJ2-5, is KAGVTQTPRYLIKTRGQQVTLSCSPISGHRSVSWYQQTPGQGLQFLFEYFSETQRNKGNFPGRFSGRQFSNSRSEMNVSTLELGDSALYLCASSGGQDLGSTQYFGPGTRLLVL.

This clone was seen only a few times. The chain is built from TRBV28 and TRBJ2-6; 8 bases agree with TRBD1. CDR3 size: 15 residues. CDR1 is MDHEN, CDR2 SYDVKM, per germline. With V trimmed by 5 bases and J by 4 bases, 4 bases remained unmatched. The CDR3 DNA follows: TGTGCCAGCAGTCCGACAGGGGAAGGGGCCAACGTCCTGACTTTC. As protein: CASSPTGEGANVLTF.

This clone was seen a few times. The CDR3 coding sequence is TGTGCCTGGAGTTCCGGAAACTACGAGCAGTACTTC. This codes for CAWSSGNYEQYF. The rearrangement joins TRBV30 to TRBJ2-5; no clear D. The closer fit of TRBJ2-7 to the DNA end suggests the J call may be wrong. Per the germline V gene, CDR1 is GTSNPN and CDR2 is SVGIG (reference sequence). The CDR3 totals 12 residues.

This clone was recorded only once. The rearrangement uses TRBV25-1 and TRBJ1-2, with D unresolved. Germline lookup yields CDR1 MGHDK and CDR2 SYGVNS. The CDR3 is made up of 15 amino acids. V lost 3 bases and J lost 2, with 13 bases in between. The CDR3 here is CASSERVGVNYGYTF. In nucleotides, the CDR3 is TGTGCCAGCAGTGAGAGGGTCGGGGTGAACTATGGCTACACCTTC.

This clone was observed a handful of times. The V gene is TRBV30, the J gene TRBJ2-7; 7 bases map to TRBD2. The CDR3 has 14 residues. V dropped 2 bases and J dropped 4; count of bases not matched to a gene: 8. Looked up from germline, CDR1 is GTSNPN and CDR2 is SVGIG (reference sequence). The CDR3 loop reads CAWSFGEGWYEQYF. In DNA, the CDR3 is TGTGCCTGGAGTTTCGGGGAGGGGTGGTACGAGCAGTACTTC.

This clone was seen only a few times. The DNA for the CDR3 is TGTGCCAGCAGTTTATCAGACCCCGGAGGGGAGACCCAGTACTTC. Translated: CASSLSDPGGETQYF. V usage is TRBV27 and J usage is TRBJ2-5, with D perhaps matching TRBD2 (6 bases). This CDR3 is 15 amino acids long. Trimming removed 0 bases from V and 5 bases from J, with 13 bases in between. Germline values: CDR1 MNHEY, CDR2 SMNVEV (reference sequence).

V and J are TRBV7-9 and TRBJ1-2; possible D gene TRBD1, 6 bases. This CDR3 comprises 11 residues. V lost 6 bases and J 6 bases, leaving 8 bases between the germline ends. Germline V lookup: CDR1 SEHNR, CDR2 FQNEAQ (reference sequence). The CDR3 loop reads CASSWTDGYTF. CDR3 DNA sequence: TGTGCCAGCAGTTGGACAGATGGCTACACCTTC.

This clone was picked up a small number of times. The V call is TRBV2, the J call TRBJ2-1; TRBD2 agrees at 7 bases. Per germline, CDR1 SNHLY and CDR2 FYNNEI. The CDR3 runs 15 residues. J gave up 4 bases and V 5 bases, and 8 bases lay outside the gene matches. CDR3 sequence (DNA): TGTGCCAGCAGTTTAGCGGGCCTGATATACAATGAGCAGTTCTTC. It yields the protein CASSLAGLIYNEQFF. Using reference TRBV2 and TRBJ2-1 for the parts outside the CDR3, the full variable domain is EPEVTQTPSHQVTQMGQEVILRCVPISNHLYFYWYRQILGQKVEFLVSFYNNEISEKSEIFDDQFSVERPDGSNFTLKIRSTKLEDSAMYFCASSLAGLIYNEQFFGPGTRLTVL.

The DNA for the CDR3 is TGTGCCAGCAGCCCTGGGACTCGCTCGAACACCGGGGAGCTGTTTTTT. Encoded protein: CASSPGTRSNTGELFF. The J gene is TRBJ2-2, the V gene TRBV5-4, with D maybe TRBD2 (6 bases). The CDR3 loop spans 16 amino acids. V lost 4 bases and J lost 0, with 13 bases in between. Germline assignment: CDR1 SGHNT and CDR2 YYREEE (reference sequence). The whole variable domain, remainder taken from reference TRBV5-4 and TRBJ2-2, is ETGVTQSPTHLIKTRGQQVTLRCSSQSGHNTVSWYQQALGQGPQFIFQYYREEENGRGNFPPRFSGLQFPNYSSELNVNALELDDSALYLCASSPGTRSNTGELFFGEGSRLTVL.

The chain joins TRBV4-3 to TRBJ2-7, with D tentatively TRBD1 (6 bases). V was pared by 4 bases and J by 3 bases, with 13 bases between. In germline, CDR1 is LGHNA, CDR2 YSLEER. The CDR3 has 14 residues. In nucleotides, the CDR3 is TGCGCCAGCAGCCGGTCCGGGACAAGCTACGAGCAGTACTTC. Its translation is CASSRSGTSYEQYF.

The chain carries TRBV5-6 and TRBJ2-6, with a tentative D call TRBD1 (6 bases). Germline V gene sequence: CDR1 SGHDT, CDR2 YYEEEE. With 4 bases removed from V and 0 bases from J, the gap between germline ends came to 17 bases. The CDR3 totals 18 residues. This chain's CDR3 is CASSTDRLGFSGANVLTF. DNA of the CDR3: TGTGCCAGCAGCACCGACAGGTTGGGATTCTCTGGGGCCAACGTCCTGACTTTC. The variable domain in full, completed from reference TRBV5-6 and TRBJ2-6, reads DAGVTQSPTHLIKTRGQQVTLRCSPKSGHDTVSWYQQALGQGPQFIFQYYEEEERQRGNFPDRFSGHQFPNYSSELNVNALLLGDSALYLCASSTDRLGFSGANVLTFGAGSRLTVL.

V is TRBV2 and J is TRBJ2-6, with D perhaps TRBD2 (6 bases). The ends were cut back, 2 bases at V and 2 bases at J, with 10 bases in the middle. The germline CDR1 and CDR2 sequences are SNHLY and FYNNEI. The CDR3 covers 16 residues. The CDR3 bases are TGTGCCAGCAGTGAATGGTGGGGGGCTGGGGCCAACGTCCTGACTTTC. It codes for CASSEWWGAGANVLTF. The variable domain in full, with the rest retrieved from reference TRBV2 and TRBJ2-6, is EPEVTQTPSHQVTQMGQEVILRCVPISNHLYFYWYRQILGQKVEFLVSFYNNEISEKSEIFDDQFSVERPDGSNFTLKIRSTKLEDSAMYFCASSEWWGAGANVLTFGAGSRLTVL.

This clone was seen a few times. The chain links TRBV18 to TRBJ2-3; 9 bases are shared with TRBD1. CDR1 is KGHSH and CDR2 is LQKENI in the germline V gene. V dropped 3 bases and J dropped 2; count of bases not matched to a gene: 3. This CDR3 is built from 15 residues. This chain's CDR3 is CASSPRDRVTDTQYF. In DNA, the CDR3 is TGTGCCAGCTCACCCCGGGACAGGGTCACAGATACGCAGTATTTT. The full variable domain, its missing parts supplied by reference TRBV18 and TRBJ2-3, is NAGVMQNPRHLVRRRGQEARLRCSPMKGHSHVYWYRQLPEEGLKFMVYLQKENIIDESGMPKERFSAEFPKEGPSILRIQQVVRGDSAAYFCASSPRDRVTDTQYFGPGTRLTVL.